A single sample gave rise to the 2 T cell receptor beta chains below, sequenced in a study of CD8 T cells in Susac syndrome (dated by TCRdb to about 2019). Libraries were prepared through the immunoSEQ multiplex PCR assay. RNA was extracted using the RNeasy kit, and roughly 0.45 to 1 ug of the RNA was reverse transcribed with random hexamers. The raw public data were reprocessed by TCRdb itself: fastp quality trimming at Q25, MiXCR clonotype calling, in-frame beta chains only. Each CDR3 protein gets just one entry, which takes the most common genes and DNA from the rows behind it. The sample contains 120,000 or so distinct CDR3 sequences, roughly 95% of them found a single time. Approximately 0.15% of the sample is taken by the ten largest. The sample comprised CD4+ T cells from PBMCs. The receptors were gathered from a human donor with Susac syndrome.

The CDR3, as DNA: TGCAGCGTAGGGCCTTACTCCTACAATGAGCAGTTCTTC. It is translated as CSVGPYSYNEQFF. V gene TRBV29-1 combines with J gene TRBJ2-1; D call uncertain. Per germline, CDR1 SQVTM and CDR2 ANQGSEA. The CDR3 is made up of 13 amino acids. V lost 6 bases and J 0 bases, leaving 9 bases between the germline ends.

The CDR3 protein is CATSTGYGEQFF. The CDR3 nucleotides are TGTGCCACATCGACAGGGTACGGTGAGCAGTTCTTC. The chain joins TRBV24-1 to TRBJ2-1; TRBD1 agrees at 7 bases. Germline CDR1 reads KGHDR; CDR2 reads SFDVKD. The V gene end was trimmed by 10 bases and the J gene end by 9 bases; junction bases not matched to a gene: 8. The CDR3 spans 12 residues.